What follows is one T cell receptor (beta chain) and its context. The ends lost 7 bases at V and 8 bases at J; junction bases unmatched: 11. Germline V gene sequence: CDR1 SGDLS, CDR2 YYNGEE. The CDR3 runs to 15 residues. Authors' methods: Reference gene primer amplification yielded estimated nucleated cell counts. Sequencing used immunoSEQ multiplex PCR; TCRdb keeps in-frame clones, though not all of them. That table is the source of V, J and clone size, and D and trimming were worked out from the DNA. The table has just under 300,000 clones, more than 75% seen once; the top ten hold 1.3%. The data are from a study of blood T cell repertoires in COVID-19. Background on the study: Samples taken during acute and convalescent COVID-19 were collected in the United States, Italy and Spain.

The chain couples TRBV9 to TRBJ1-6; TRBD1 matches at 8 bases. The TCR was taken from a man aged 70 or older with acute or convalescent COVID-19. Sample: peripheral blood. DNA of the CDR3: TGTGCCAGCGCGATAGGCGACAGGGGAGATTCACCCCTCCACTTT. Translated, it gives CASAIGDRGDSPLHF.